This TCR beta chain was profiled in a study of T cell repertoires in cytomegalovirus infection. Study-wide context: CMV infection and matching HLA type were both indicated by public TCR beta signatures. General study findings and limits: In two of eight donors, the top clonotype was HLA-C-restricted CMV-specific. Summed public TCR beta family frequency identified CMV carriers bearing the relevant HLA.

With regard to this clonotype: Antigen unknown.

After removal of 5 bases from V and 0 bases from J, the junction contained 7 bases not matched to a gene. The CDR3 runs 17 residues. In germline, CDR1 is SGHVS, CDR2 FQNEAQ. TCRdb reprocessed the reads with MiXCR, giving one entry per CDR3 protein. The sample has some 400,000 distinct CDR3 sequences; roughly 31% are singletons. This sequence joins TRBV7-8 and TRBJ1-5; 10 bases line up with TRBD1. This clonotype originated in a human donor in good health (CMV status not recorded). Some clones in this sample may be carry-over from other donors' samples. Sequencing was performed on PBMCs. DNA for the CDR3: TGTGCCAGCAGCAACCCGGGACAGGGGTATAGCAATCAGCCCCAGCATTTT. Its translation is CASSNPGQGYSNQPQHF. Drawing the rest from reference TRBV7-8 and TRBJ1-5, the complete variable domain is GAGVSQSPRYKVAKRGQDVALRCDPISGHVSLFWYQQALGQGPEFLTYFQNEAQLDKSGLPSDRFFAERPEGSVSTLKIQRTQQEDSAVYLCASSNPGQGYSNQPQHFGDGTRLSIL.